This T cell receptor (beta chain) was recorded in a study of T cells after posttransplantation cyclophosphamide. Study findings and constraints: Donor CD8+ memory clones often dominated recipient blood repertoires at later times.

The repertoire was sequenced with immunoSEQ multiplex PCR; TCRdb's copy has only in-frame clones and lacks some. Of around 330 clones in the sample, about 55% are singletons; the top ten hold 40%. Comments on this clone: Its antigen is currently unknown.

Busulfan-fludarabine conditioning, marrow transplant, and cyclophosphamide on days +3 and +4 were administered. Germline-derived CDR1 and CDR2 are MGHDK and SYGVNS. CDR3 size: 13 residues. V was pared by 4 bases and J by 6 bases, with 13 bases between. The J gene is TRBJ2-7, the V gene TRBV25-1; D gene uncertain. Specimen: CD8+ T cells sorted from blood, collected 220 to 250 days after allogeneic stem cell transplant with posttransplant cyclophosphamide. The source of this sequence is a female patient in her 60s who received an allogeneic stem cell transplant from an unrelated donor, was CMV-positive, and had acute GVHD only. Some T cells may have come from the graft donor. This CDR3 is CASSVSGTFEQYF. The CDR3 coding sequence is TGTGCCAGCAGTGTGTCAGGAACTTTCGAGCAGTACTTC.